Below, 27 T cell receptor beta chains from the same sample are listed, as sequenced in a study of PD-1 blockade in classical Hodgkin lymphoma. After autologous stem cell transplantation all patients relapsed, and prior brentuximab vedotin exposure differed between cohorts. The repertoire was sequenced with immunoSEQ multiplex PCR; TCRdb's copy has only in-frame clones and lacks some. The repertoire holds approximately 89,000 clones, with 65% to 85% as singletons. Sequenced material: peripheral blood mononuclear cells (PBMCs), taken at baseline. The receptors stem from a human donor with classical Hodgkin lymphoma.

This clone was found a few times. The chain has TRBV10-3 and TRBJ1-1; no reliable D call. This CDR3 has 11 residues. Germline V gene lookup returns CDR1 ENHRY and CDR2 SYGVKD. Trimming took 10 bases from V and 1 from J, leaving 7 bases between them. CDR3 sequence (DNA): TGTGCCACAACACAGAACACTGAAGCTTTCTTT. This translates into CATTQNTEAFF.

The chain carries TRBV25-1 and TRBJ2-1; D is uncertain. Germline V gene data show CDR1 as MGHDK and CDR2 as SYGVNS. The CDR3 extends over 14 amino acids. The V and J ends lost 5 bases and 1 base respectively, with 9 bases between them. CDR3 nucleotide sequence: TGTGCCAGCAGTATTGGAGATTCCTACAATGAGCAGTTCTTC. The encoded protein is CASSIGDSYNEQFF. Combining the CDR3 with reference TRBV25-1 and TRBJ2-1 gives the whole variable domain EADIYQTPRYLVIGTGKKITLECSQTMGHDKMYWYQQDPGMELHLIHYSYGVNSTEKGDLSSESTVSRIRTEHFPLTLESARPSHTSQYLCASSIGDSYNEQFFGPGTRLTVL.

This sequence joins TRBV25-1 and TRBJ2-1; 10 nucleotides agree with TRBD1. The junction had 4 bases not matched to a gene; V was cut back by 6 bases and J by 5 bases. This CDR3 region has 14 residues. Germline V gives CDR1 MGHDK, CDR2 SYGVNS. CDR3 coding DNA: TGTGCCAGCAGCCCGACAGGGGGCCACAATGAGCAGTTCTTC. As protein: CASSPTGGHNEQFF. Full variable domain (missing parts from reference TRBV25-1 and TRBJ2-1): EADIYQTPRYLVIGTGKKITLECSQTMGHDKMYWYQQDPGMELHLIHYSYGVNSTEKGDLSSESTVSRIRTEHFPLTLESARPSHTSQYLCASSPTGGHNEQFFGPGTRLTVL.

This clone was counted a single time. V and J are TRBV18 and TRBJ1-2; the D gene is possibly TRBD1 (5 bases). Trimming pared 4 bases from V and 8 bases from J, leaving 20 bases between. This CDR3 is 15 amino acids long. Looked up from germline, CDR1 is KGHSH and CDR2 is LQKENI. CDR3 region: CASSLFFGTDDGYTF. CDR3 coding DNA: TGTGCCAGCTCACTTTTTTTCGGGACTGACGACGGCTACACCTTC.

V and J are TRBV6-6 and TRBJ1-2; no clear D. CDR1 is MNHNY and CDR2 is SVGAGI in the germline V gene (reference sequence). V was pared by 4 bases and J by 8 bases, with 14 bases between. This CDR3 region has 13 residues. Written as DNA, the CDR3 is TGTGCCAGCAGTTTATCCGGCAGTCACGGCTACACCTTC. It is translated as CASSLSGSHGYTF.

This chain joins TRBV9 and TRBJ2-3, with a tentative D call TRBD2 (6 bases). CDR1 and CDR2 (germline): SGDLS, YYNGEE. The V gene lost 4 bases and the J gene lost 2 bases, with 17 bases spanning the gap. The CDR3 is 16 residues long. CDR3 in amino acids: CASSPRRASSTDTQYF. The DNA of the CDR3 is TGTGCCAGCAGCCCCCGGAGGGCCAGTTCCACAGATACGCAGTATTTT.

This sequence joins TRBV7-8 and TRBJ2-7; 8 positions match TRBD1. The CDR3 is made up of 14 amino acids. The germline CDR1 and CDR2 sequences are SGHVS and FQNEAQ. J lost 2 bases, V lost 5 bases, and 5 bases had no gene match. The CDR3 reads CASSPDRGAYEQYF. As DNA, the CDR3 is TGTGCCAGCAGCCCAGACAGGGGCGCCTACGAGCAGTACTTC.

The chain recombines TRBV28 with TRBJ2-3; D possibly corresponds to TRBD2 (6 bases). The V end was cut by 2 bases, the J end by 1 base, with 13 bases between. Germline values: CDR1 MDHEN, CDR2 SYDVKM. CDR3 size: 16 residues. This CDR3 reads CASSLRAGSGTDTQYF. Written as DNA, the CDR3 is TGTGCCAGCAGTTTAAGGGCGGGATCGGGCACAGATACGCAGTATTTT.

The chain couples TRBV6-5 to TRBJ1-5; D remains ambiguous. The CDR3 is 16 amino acids. V lost 0 bases and J 0 bases, leaving 9 bases between the germline ends. CDR1 is MNHEY, CDR2 SVGAGI, per germline. Here the CDR3 DNA reads TGTGCCAGCAGTTACTCATGGGGAAATAGCAATCAGCCCCAGCATTTT. This gives the protein CASSYSWGNSNQPQHF.

This chain uses TRBV5-4 with TRBJ1-4; unclear D gene. The CDR3 length is 15 residues. V was cut by 4 bases and J by 0 bases, with 10 bases left in between. CDR1 and CDR2 (germline): SGHNT, YYREEE (reference sequence). The CDR3 reads CASSQDRATNEKLFF. CDR3 sequence (DNA): TGTGCCAGCAGCCAAGACCGTGCAACTAATGAAAAACTGTTTTTT.

The chain has TRBV11-2 and TRBJ2-1, with D perhaps assigned TRBD1 or TRBD2 (5 bases each). V lost 5 bases and J lost 2, with 25 bases in between. The CDR3 sequence is 19 residues long. Germline V lookup: CDR1 SGHAT, CDR2 FQNNGV. CDR3: CASSSPGPRTGETYNEQFF. The CDR3 region has the DNA TGTGCCAGCAGCAGTCCGGGACCTAGGACTGGCGAAACCTACAATGAGCAGTTCTTC.

This clone was observed a handful of times. The rearrangement links TRBV7-2 to TRBJ2-7; TRBD1 matches at 9 bases. The germline V gene encodes CDR1 SGHTA and CDR2 FQGNSA. This CDR3 is 16 amino acids long. The trim removed 1 base at V and 5 bases at J, leaving 9 bases unmatched. CDR3 in DNA: TGTGCCAGCAGCTTAGTTGGCGGGACAGGGCAAGACGAGCAGTACTTC. Its translation is CASSLVGGTGQDEQYF.

The V gene is TRBV12-5, the J gene TRBJ2-1, with 9 nucleotides matching TRBD2. There are 14 residues in the CDR3. V lost 2 bases, J lost 12 bases, and 8 bases stayed unmatched. Germline V CDR1 and CDR2: LGHNT, FRNRAP. CDR3 sequence: CASGLWLAGIGQFF. CDR3 nucleotides: TGTGCTAGTGGTTTGTGGCTAGCGGGAATAGGGCAGTTCTTC.

The V call is TRBV2, the J call TRBJ1-5; D is uncertain. The germline V gene has CDR1 SNHLY and CDR2 FYNNEI. The CDR3 is 16 residues long. With 6 bases removed from V and 3 bases from J, the gap between germline ends came to 18 bases. This CDR3 reads CASSDAIDDVNQPQHF. DNA for the CDR3: TGTGCCAGCAGCGACGCTATAGACGATGTCAATCAGCCCCAGCATTTT.

Written as DNA, the CDR3 is TGCGCCAGCAGCCAACAGGTCTACAATGAGCAGTTCTTC. Encoded protein: CASSQQVYNEQFF. The chain couples TRBV4-3 to TRBJ2-1; D unclear. With 2 bases removed from V and 3 bases from J, the gap between germline ends came to 5 bases. This CDR3 is 13 amino acids long. Germline CDR1 reads LGHNA; CDR2 reads YSLEER.

The sample holds one count of this clone. V and J are TRBV28 and TRBJ2-2; D remains unclear. V was trimmed by 4 bases and J by 7 bases, leaving 7 bases between them. The CDR3 runs to 12 residues. Germline loops: CDR1 MDHEN, CDR2 SYDVKM. Here the CDR3 reads CASSSNFGELFF. The DNA of the CDR3 is TGTGCCAGCAGTTCTAACTTCGGGGAGCTGTTTTTT.

The chain combines TRBV18 with TRBJ2-1; 11 nucleotides match TRBD2. In germline, CDR1 is KGHSH, CDR2 LQKENI. V was pared by 3 bases and J by 8 bases, with 6 bases of the junction left unmatched. This CDR3 is 15 amino acids long. As DNA, the CDR3 is TGTGCCAGCTCACCTAGCGGGAGGGCCGGGGATGAGCAGTTCTTC. This gives the protein CASSPSGRAGDEQFF.

The chain couples TRBV11-2 to TRBJ2-3; D is unclear. V lost 6 bases and J lost 7, with 8 bases in between. This CDR3 region has 11 residues. CDR1 is SGHAT and CDR2 is FQNNGV in the germline V gene. The CDR3, as DNA: TGTGCCAGCAGTTCTGCGCATACGCAGTATTTT. Protein sequence: CASSSAHTQYF.

This chain uses TRBV11-2 with TRBJ2-7; the match to TRBD2 covers 7 bases. The CDR3 totals 14 residues. Looked up from germline, CDR1 is SGHAT and CDR2 is FQNNGV. V lost 3 bases, J lost 3 bases, and 5 bases stayed unmatched. In DNA form, the CDR3 reads TGTGCCAGCAGCTTGGGAGCGGGAATCTACGAGCAGTACTTC. Amino acids: CASSLGAGIYEQYF.

V and J are TRBV5-4 and TRBJ1-4; possible D gene TRBD1, 5 bases. The CDR3 is 15 amino acids. Trimming took off 4 bases at V and 0 bases at J, with 10 bases between the two ends. Germline loops: CDR1 SGHNT, CDR2 YYREEE (reference sequence). CDR3 residues: CASSTRQTTNEKLFF. Written as DNA, the CDR3 is TGTGCCAGCAGCACGCGACAGACAACTAATGAAAAACTGTTTTTT.

This clone was counted a few times. The chain couples TRBV11-2 to TRBJ2-7; 8 nucleotides agree with TRBD2. The CDR3 runs to 14 residues. Trimming at V came to 1 base and at J to 12 bases, leaving 11 bases not matched to a gene. Germline loops: CDR1 SGHAT, CDR2 FQNNGV. CDR3 DNA sequence: TGTGCCAGCAGCTTAGGTTGGGCTAGCGGGCACCCGTACTTC. This encodes CASSLGWASGHPYF. Full variable domain (remainder filled in from reference TRBV11-2 and TRBJ2-7): EAGVAQSPRYKIIEKRQSVAFWCNPISGHATLYWYQQILGQGPKLLIQFQNNGVVDDSQLPKDRFSAERLKGVDSTLKIQPAKLEDSAVYLCASSLGWASGHPYFGPGTRLTVT.

The J gene is TRBJ2-3, the V gene TRBV7-3, with 7 nucleotides matching TRBD1. The CDR3 runs 14 residues. Germline CDR1 reads SGHTA; CDR2 reads FQGTGA. V shed 5 bases and J 2 bases; nucleotides not matched to a gene: 4. In DNA, the CDR3 is TGTGCCAGCAGCCCCGACAGGGTCACAGATACGCAGTATTTT. Its translation is CASSPDRVTDTQYF.

This clone was counted only a few times. The chain joins TRBV5-4 to TRBJ1-5; no definite D call. Germline V gene lookup returns CDR1 SGHNT and CDR2 YYREEE (reference sequence). This CDR3 is built from 12 residues. V dropped 0 bases and J dropped 6 bases, with 4 bases sitting between them. CDR3 amino acids: CASSLDFQPQHF. The DNA of the CDR3 is TGTGCCAGCAGCTTGGACTTTCAGCCCCAGCATTTT.

This clone occurred a few times. The chain uses TRBV7-9 and TRBJ2-2; D is uncertain. Germline lookup yields CDR1 SEHNR and CDR2 FQNEAQ (reference sequence). The germline V and J ends were trimmed by 2 bases and 5 bases, with 12 bases remaining between them. The CDR3 spans 15 residues. In nucleotides, the CDR3 is TGTGCCAGCAGCTTAATGGTCCTGGGGACCGGGGAGCTGTTTTTT. It is translated as CASSLMVLGTGELFF.

The genes are TRBV27 and TRBJ1-2; no clear D. Germline V CDR1 and CDR2: MNHEY, SMNVEV (reference sequence). V was pared by 5 bases and J by 2 bases, with 9 bases between. The CDR3 contains 13 residues. CDR3 sequence reads: CASSPHINYGYTF. The CDR3 DNA is TGTGCCAGCAGTCCTCACATCAACTATGGCTACACCTTC.

Judged by abundance, this clone is medium-sized. The CDR3 reads CSVVVSSYEQYF. The CDR3 coding sequence is TGCAGCGTTGTAGTCAGCTCCTACGAGCAGTACTTC. The chain couples TRBV29-1 to TRBJ2-7; D uncertain. Trimming took 4 bases from V and 0 from J, leaving 7 bases between them. Per germline, CDR1 SQVTM and CDR2 ANQGSEA. CDR3 length: 12 residues.

The chain employs TRBV7-9 and TRBJ1-4; no clear D gene. The CDR3 has 13 residues. V dropped 6 bases and J dropped 7 bases, with 12 bases sitting between them. CDR1 is SEHNR and CDR2 is FQNEAQ in the germline V gene (reference sequence). DNA of the CDR3: TGTGCCAGCAGTTACGGGATTGGTGAAAAACTGTTTTTT. Translating it yields CASSYGIGEKLFF.